Below, 24 T cell receptor beta chains from the same sample are listed, as sequenced in a study of blood T cell repertoires in COVID-19. Only in-frame clones appear in the TCRdb table, and some are missing; sequencing was by immunoSEQ multiplex PCR. The profile shows over 200,000 clones, 70% to 90% of them singletons. Sequencing used PBMCs or T cells enriched from blood (not recorded which). These receptors were obtained from a man younger than 45 who had recovered from COVID-19.

The J gene is TRBJ2-5, the V gene TRBV18, with TRBD1 matching over 7 bases. The V gene end was trimmed by 0 bases and the J gene end by 2 bases; junction bases not matched to a gene: 3. The CDR3 spans 15 residues. The germline V gene encodes CDR1 KGHSH and CDR2 LQKENI. The CDR3 DNA is TGTGCCAGCTCACCACCAACCAGGGGGCAAGAGACCCAGTACTTC. This codes for CASSPPTRGQETQYF.

V gene TRBV18 combines with J gene TRBJ2-5; D unclear. CDR1 is KGHSH, CDR2 LQKENI, per germline. The CDR3 is 13 amino acids. The V and J ends lost 6 bases and 5 bases respectively, with 13 bases between them. CDR3: CASSLELSETQYF. In nucleotides, the CDR3 is TGTGCCAGCTCCCTAGAGTTGAGTGAGACCCAGTACTTC.

This clone was seen just once. The rearrangement joins TRBV5-8 to TRBJ1-5; 7 bases align to TRBD1. CDR1 and CDR2 from the germline V gene are SGHTS and YDEGEE. The CDR3 has 14 amino acids. V lost 4 bases and J lost 7; bases outside the gene matches: 8. The CDR3, as DNA: TGTGCCAGCAGCGGAGGTAGGGGGCAGCAGCCCCAGCATTTT. This gives the protein CASSGGRGQQPQHF. The complete variable domain, with remaining parts taken from reference TRBV5-8 and TRBJ1-5, reads EAGVTQSPTHLIKTRGQQATLRCSPISGHTSVYWYQQALGLGLQFLLWYDEGEERNRGNFPPRFSGRQFPNYSSELNVNALELEDSALYLCASSGGRGQQPQHFGDGTRLSIL.

The V and J genes are TRBV7-2 and TRBJ2-7; TRBD2 matches 12 bases. Trimming at V came to 5 bases and at J to 4 bases, leaving 6 bases not matched to a gene. Germline assignment: CDR1 SGHTA and CDR2 FQGNSA. This CDR3 contains 15 residues. CDR3 nucleotide sequence: TGTGCCAGCAGCCTGACTAGCGGGAGTAGGTACGAGCAGTACTTC. Its translation: CASSLTSGSRYEQYF.

The V call is TRBV7-8, the J call TRBJ2-2; D remains unclear. This CDR3 contains 13 residues. Trimming left V 4 bases short and J 6 bases short, with 9 bases between. The germline V gene encodes CDR1 SGHVS and CDR2 FQNEAQ. The CDR3 sequence is CASSSAVAGELFF. CDR3 coding DNA: TGTGCCAGCAGCTCCGCGGTGGCCGGGGAGCTGTTTTTT.

This clone was counted a single time. This rearrangement joins TRBV9 to TRBJ1-5; TRBD1 matches at 7 bases. V lost 3 bases to trimming and J lost 1 base; unmatched junction nucleotides: 4. The CDR3 spans 15 residues. The germline gives CDR1 SGDLS, CDR2 YYNGEE. The CDR3: CASSALGQSNQPQHF. The DNA of the CDR3 is TGTGCCAGCAGCGCCCTGGGACAGAGCAATCAGCCCCAGCATTTT.

This clone has a handful of counts. The rearrangement uses TRBV7-3 and TRBJ2-7; 7 nucleotides line up with TRBD1. V gave up 5 bases and J gave up 0 bases; unmatched junction bases: 7. There are 15 residues in the CDR3. In germline, CDR1 is SGHTA, CDR2 FQGTGA. CDR3 loop: CASSLTGFNSYEQYF. The CDR3 coding sequence is TGTGCCAGCAGCCTGACAGGGTTTAACTCCTACGAGCAGTACTTC.

This clone was observed a single time. The chain uses TRBV18 and TRBJ1-1; TRBD1 agrees at 7 bases. This CDR3 has 16 residues. In germline, CDR1 is KGHSH, CDR2 LQKENI. V lost 3 bases to trimming and J lost 0 bases; unmatched junction nucleotides: 7. The CDR3 region has the DNA TGTGCCAGCTCACCCGACTCAGGGGGAGTGAACACTGAAGCTTTCTTT. It translates to CASSPDSGGVNTEAFF.

CDR3 DNA: TGTGCCAGCAGCCAAGATCCGGGAGCGACTGAAGCTTTCTTT. Amino acid sequence: CASSQDPGATEAFF. V and J are TRBV3-1 (or the pseudogene TRBV3-2) and TRBJ1-1; D uncertain. The ends were cut back, 0 bases at V and 5 bases at J, with 10 bases in the middle. This CDR3 spans 14 amino acids. CDR1 is LGHDT, CDR2 YNNKEL, per germline (reference sequence).

The rearrangement links TRBV9 to TRBJ1-5; possibly TRBD1 for D (6 bases). CDR1 is SGDLS and CDR2 is YYNGEE in the germline V gene. Trimming shortened V by 0 bases and J by 1 base, and 11 bases separated the two germline ends. The CDR3 length is 16 residues. This CDR3 is CASSVGAGESNQPQHF. CDR3 sequence (DNA): TGTGCCAGCAGCGTAGGGGCAGGGGAAAGCAATCAGCCCCAGCATTTT.

The chain links TRBV6-5 to TRBJ1-3, with no clear D. The CDR3 is 15 amino acids. CDR1 and CDR2 (germline): MNHEY, SVGAGI. Between the trimmed V and J ends, which lost 2 bases and 4 bases, there was a span of 12 bases. CDR3 amino acids: CASSYKISSGNTIYF. For the CDR3, the DNA is TGTGCCAGCAGTTACAAGATATCGAGCGGAAACACCATATATTTT.

This clone was counted between two and nine times. This sequence joins TRBV7-2 and TRBJ1-2; TRBD1 might be the D (6 bases). The CDR3 has 14 residues. CDR1 is SGHTA and CDR2 is FQGNSA in the germline V gene. V was cut by 3 bases and J by 4 bases, with 12 bases left in between. This CDR3 is CASSLRQDLYGYTF. The CDR3 bases are TGTGCCAGCAGCTTGCGACAGGACCTCTATGGCTACACCTTC.

The chain is built from TRBV7-2 and TRBJ2-1; 10 bases align to TRBD2. V lost 4 bases to trimming and J lost 4 bases; unmatched junction nucleotides: 7. Germline-derived CDR1 and CDR2 are SGHTA and FQGNSA. The CDR3 has 16 residues. The DNA of the CDR3 is TGTGCCAGCAGCTCCCATGAGCGGGGGGGATACAATGAGCAGTTCTTC. Translation: CASSSHERGGYNEQFF.

This rearrangement joins TRBV2 to TRBJ1-2; D might be TRBD1 (6 bases). The germline V gene encodes CDR1 SNHLY and CDR2 FYNNEI. This CDR3 is 13 amino acids long. V dropped 3 bases and J dropped 3 bases, with 8 bases sitting between them. The CDR3 DNA reads TGTGCCAGCAGTGAGGGGGCGGACTATGGCTACACCTTC. This encodes CASSEGADYGYTF.

CDR3 sequence: CATRGGAGNQPQHF. CDR3 DNA: TGTGCCACCAGAGGGGGGGCGGGCAATCAGCCCCAGCATTTT. The J gene is TRBJ1-5, the V gene TRBV10-3; D is perhaps TRBD1 (6 bases). V lost 10 bases and J 2 bases, leaving 15 bases between the germline ends. This CDR3 comprises 14 residues. The germline V gene encodes CDR1 ENHRY and CDR2 SYGVKD.

This clone was seen a few times. The rearrangement links TRBV19 to TRBJ2-7, with D perhaps matching TRBD2 (6 bases). The V end was cut by 4 bases, the J end by 2 bases, with 12 bases between. This CDR3 contains 14 residues. Germline lookup yields CDR1 LNHDA and CDR2 SQIVND (reference sequence). The CDR3: CASSNPGSAYEQYF. CDR3 DNA sequence: TGTGCCAGTAGTAATCCCGGGAGTGCCTACGAGCAGTACTTC.

This clone was seen only once. The chain has TRBV6-1 and TRBJ2-6; TRBD1 matches at 7 bases. The germline CDR1 and CDR2 sequences are MNHNS and SASEGT. V lost 4 bases and J lost 0; bases outside the gene matches: 6. CDR3 length: 17 amino acids. CDR3 sequence: CASSGGQLHSGANVLTF. CDR3 in DNA: TGTGCCAGCAGTGGGGGACAGTTACACTCTGGGGCCAACGTCCTGACTTTC.

The V and J genes are TRBV5-6 and TRBJ2-1; D possibly corresponds to TRBD2 (6 bases). CDR1 and CDR2 from the germline V gene are SGHDT and YYEEEE. The V and J ends lost 4 bases and 8 bases respectively, with 19 bases between them. There are 15 residues in the CDR3. The CDR3 is CASSRLVLGGDEQFF. CDR3 DNA: TGTGCCAGCAGCCGGTTGGTGCTTGGAGGGGATGAGCAGTTCTTC.

This clone has more than one count but fewer than ten. CDR3 in DNA: TGTGCCAGCAGCTTAGACACTACAACTAATGAAAAACTGTTTTTT. Its translation is CASSLDTTTNEKLFF. This chain uses TRBV7-9 with TRBJ1-4, with D uncertain. CDR3 length equals 15 residues. V lost 1 base, J lost 0 bases, and 6 bases lay in between. Per germline, CDR1 SEHNR and CDR2 FQNEAQ (reference sequence).

CDR3: CASRPLAVRGGYTF. Here the CDR3 DNA reads TGCGCCAGCAGGCCTCTGGCAGTCAGAGGGGGCTACACCTTC. The rearrangement uses TRBV5-1 and TRBJ1-2; D is uncertain. The V end lost 5 bases, the J end lost 8 bases, and 19 bases lay between the germline ends. Germline V gene lookup returns CDR1 SGHRS and CDR2 YFSETQ. This CDR3 comprises 14 residues.

The chain uses TRBV19 and TRBJ2-2, with D maybe TRBD2 (7 bases). The CDR3 spans 14 residues. Germline CDR1 reads LNHDA; CDR2 reads SQIVND (reference sequence). V lost 4 bases and J 6 bases, leaving 12 bases between the germline ends. This CDR3 is CASSTLGGAGELFF. The CDR3 DNA is TGTGCCAGTAGTACCTTAGGGGGGGCCGGGGAGCTGTTTTTT.

The chain uses TRBV21-1 and TRBJ1-1; the D call TRBD1 from the table was never checked on the DNA. TRBV21-1 is termed a pseudogene. The CDR3 is made up of 21 amino acids. CDR3 sequence: CASSKDRLGQGSIESYTEAFF. The CDR3 DNA reads TGTGCCAGCAGCAAAGATCGCCTGGGACAGGGAAGTATCGAATCCTACACTGAAGCTTTCTTT.

This clone has a count of ten or more. The gene calls are TRBV4-3 and TRBJ1-2; D unresolved. V was cut by 0 bases and J by 3 bases, with 11 bases left in between. CDR1 is LGHNA and CDR2 is YSLEER in the germline V gene. This CDR3 spans 15 amino acids. The CDR3 coding sequence is TGCGCCAGCAGCCAAGATCACACCACCCACTATGGCTACACCTTC. It is translated as CASSQDHTTHYGYTF.

The CDR3 loop reads CASSPPLAGGLNTGELFF. The CDR3 nucleotides read TGTGCCAGCTCGCCCCCCCTAGCGGGGGGCCTGAACACCGGGGAGCTGTTTTTT. The chain links TRBV18 to TRBJ2-2; 11 bases map to TRBD2. Trimming removed 6 bases from V and 1 base from J; junction bases left unmatched: 10. The germline CDR1 and CDR2 sequences are KGHSH and LQKENI. The CDR3 runs 18 residues. The complete variable domain, with remaining parts taken from reference TRBV18 and TRBJ2-2, reads NAGVMQNPRHLVRRRGQEARLRCSPMKGHSHVYWYRQLPEEGLKFMVYLQKENIIDESGMPKERFSAEFPKEGPSILRIQQVVRGDSAAYFCASSPPLAGGLNTGELFFGEGSRLTVL.